This T cell receptor (beta chain) stems from a study of human CD8 memory T cell subsets. Study-level findings and limits: Stem-like memory T cells and precursor exhausted T cells both came out with similarly high diversity, but effector memory cells did not. There were indications from Chao1 estimates that stem-like memory T cells were more diverse than precursor exhausted T cells.

The authors defined TPEX cells as CCR7+ PD-1+ TIGIT+ early memory CD8+ T cells carrying exhausted-like traits. The RNA's source was duplicate vials of about 150,000 sorted CD8+ T cells per subset. CDR1 MNHEY and CDR2 SMNVEV come from the germline V gene (reference sequence). The CDR3 has 15 residues. As concerns this clonotype: The antigen is unknown.

By UMI-labeled 5' RACE, the TCR beta libraries were made. As processed by the authors: Between roughly 2,600 and 20,000 functional CDR3 beta clonotypes were found per TCR beta library. Reanalyzing the 5' RACE reads, TCRdb keeps one entry per CDR3 protein, without DNA. TCRdb, not the authors, supplied the V and J calls. The sample has about 6,500 distinct CDR3 sequences, and its top ten clones hold 20% to 25%. This TCR came from a human donor in good health. The V call is TRBV27, the J call TRBJ2-1; TCRdb's assignment of TRBD1 cannot be checked, as there is no DNA. Sequenced: CD8+ T cells from PBMCs. The CDR3: CASSLRGTGIDEQFF.